These 8 T cell receptor beta chains share one sample of origin, sequenced in a study of T cell repertoires in cytomegalovirus infection. TCRdb analysed the reads with MiXCR anew, one entry per CDR3 protein. The profile covers some 600,000 distinct CDR3 sequences, with 20% to 25% appearing a single time and around 8% taken by the ten largest. Material for sequencing was CD8+ T cells from PBMCs. The receptor set was obtained from a human donor in good health (CMV status not recorded). Some clones in this sample may be carry-over from other donors' samples.

The chain is built from TRBV6-5 and TRBJ1-1, with D possibly TRBD1 on 6 matching bases. V gave up 0 bases and J gave up 6 bases, with 17 bases separating them. The CDR3 consists of 16 residues. From germline, CDR1 is MNHEY and CDR2 SVGAGI. The CDR3 reads CASSYSGAGVMAEAFF. CDR3 in DNA: TGTGCCAGCAGTTACTCGGGGGCAGGGGTGATGGCTGAAGCTTTCTTT.

There are many counts of this clonotype. The chain links TRBV14 to TRBJ1-2; D possibly corresponds to TRBD1 (6 bases). CDR1 is SGHDN, CDR2 FVKESK, per germline. V lost 0 bases, J lost 4 bases, and 12 bases lay in between. The CDR3 has 15 residues. The CDR3 is CASSQDVGAPYGYTF. In DNA form, the CDR3 reads TGTGCCAGCAGCCAAGATGTGGGGGCCCCCTATGGCTACACCTTC.

The rearrangement joins TRBV20-1 to TRBJ2-7; D ambiguous. V lost 0 bases to trimming and J lost 1 base, with 13 bases between them. The CDR3 length is 15 residues. In germline, CDR1 is DFQATT, CDR2 SNEGSKA (reference sequence). CDR3 residues: CSARDGVWVSYEQYF. In nucleotides, the CDR3 is TGCAGTGCTAGAGATGGGGTTTGGGTGTCCTACGAGCAGTACTTC.

The rearrangement joins TRBV20-1 to TRBJ1-2; no reliable D call. V lost 1 base to trimming and J lost 0 bases, with 9 bases between them. The CDR3 has 14 residues. Germline CDR1 reads DFQATT; CDR2 reads SNEGSKA (reference sequence). The chain's CDR3 is CSARVFGTNYGYTF. The CDR3 DNA is TGCAGTGCTAGAGTGTTTGGCACTAACTATGGCTACACCTTC.

This clonotype was detected only a few times. The chain couples TRBV6-5 to TRBJ1-1; no definite D call. V was clipped by 2 bases and J by 5 bases, with 9 bases between them. The germline V gene has CDR1 MNHEY and CDR2 SVGAGI. There are 13 residues in the CDR3. CDR3 sequence (DNA): TGTGCCAGCAGTTACGCAGCAAGGACTGAAGCTTTCTTT. Residues: CASSYAARTEAFF.

V usage is TRBV19 and J usage is TRBJ2-1; 7 nucleotides agree with TRBD1. V shed 7 bases and J 5 bases; nucleotides not matched to a gene: 8. CDR3 size: 14 residues. Germline V gives CDR1 LNHDA, CDR2 SQIVND (reference sequence). CDR3 amino acids: CASTSTGSNNEQFF. For the CDR3, the DNA is TGTGCCAGTACCTCGACAGGGTCTAACAATGAGCAGTTCTTC.

The chain recombines TRBV7-9 with TRBJ2-1; 11 bases agree with TRBD1. CDR1 and CDR2 (germline): SEHNR, FQNEAQ (reference sequence). The CDR3 is made up of 15 amino acids. V was pared by 5 bases and J by 8 bases, with 8 bases of the junction left unmatched. CDR3 in amino acids: CASSLRDRGYHEQFF. In DNA, the CDR3 is TGTGCCAGCAGCCTCCGGGACAGGGGGTACCATGAGCAGTTCTTC.

The V and J genes are TRBV6-4 and TRBJ2-1, with 10 nucleotides matching TRBD1. CDR1 MRHNA and CDR2 SNTAGT come from the germline V gene. The CDR3 has 15 residues. V gave up 7 bases and J gave up 5 bases; unmatched junction bases: 8. The CDR3 loop reads CASTQDRGLNNEQFF. DNA for the CDR3: TGTGCCAGCACCCAAGACAGGGGGCTGAACAATGAGCAGTTCTTC.